The 6 T cell receptor beta chains below all came from one sample that was sequenced in a study of cytomegalovirus exposure and HLA in healthy donors. Primers for the PCR totalled 60 Vbeta and 13 Jbeta. Measured with immunoSEQ multiplex PCR; TCRdb has only the in-frame clones, and not every one. The sample yields approximately 88,000 clones, roughly four fifths seen once. Sequences were obtained from PBMCs. All receptors come from a man aged 25-45 years in good health and CMV-seronegative.

DNA of the CDR3: TGTGCCTGGAGTGGACAGGGCGGCTACACCTTC. Residues: CAWSGQGGYTF. The V and J genes are TRBV30 and TRBJ1-2, with 7 bases matching TRBD1. The CDR3 loop spans 11 amino acids. Germline CDR1 reads GTSNPN; CDR2 reads SVGIG (reference sequence). The junction had 1 base not matched to a gene; V was cut back by 1 base and J by 8 bases.

This sequence joins TRBV5-1 and TRBJ2-5, with 7 bases lining up with TRBD2. The end of the DNA aligns better with TRBJ2-7, so the J call may be wrong. The CDR3 totals 16 residues. Germline V gene lookup returns CDR1 SGHRS and CDR2 YFSETQ. CDR3 residues: CASSRSGGEGSYEQYF. In DNA form, the CDR3 reads TGCGCCAGCAGCCGCAGCGGTGGGGAGGGATCCTACGAGCAGTACTTC.

This clone was observed a single time. J is TRBJ1-1 and V is TRBV27; the D gene is possibly TRBD1 (5 bases). CDR3 length: 15 amino acids. With 4 bases removed from V and 3 bases from J, the gap between germline ends came to 15 bases. Looked up from germline, CDR1 is MNHEY and CDR2 is SMNVEV (reference sequence). CDR3 sequence (DNA): TGTGCCAGCAGTTCCCCATCGGGGGGGGACACTGAAGCTTTCTTT. Protein sequence: CASSSPSGGDTEAFF.

Of note for this clone: At one of its ends the junction is not consistent with the germline gene, which may arise from a read error. The rearrangement uses TRBV20-1 and TRBJ1-4, with TRBD1 as a possible D gene (5 bases). Germline V gives CDR1 DFQATT, CDR2 SNEGSKA (reference sequence). The CDR3 consists of 11 residues. CDR3 DNA: TGCAGTGCTAGAGAAGAAGGGGCCGTGGTTTTT. Protein: CSAREEGAVVF.

The chain carries TRBV5-1 and TRBJ2-6, with D hard to call. Germline CDR1 and CDR2: SGHRS and YFSETQ. This CDR3 is built from 15 residues. Trimming pared 0 bases from V and 0 bases from J, leaving 4 bases between. The DNA for the CDR3 is TGCGCCAGCAGCTTGGCTATCTCTGGGGCCAACGTCCTGACTTTC. Its protein is CASSLAISGANVLTF.

The chain joins TRBV28 to TRBJ2-7; 7 bases map to TRBD1. The J segment lost 3 bases and the V segment lost 3 bases, leaving 11 bases of the junction unmatched. This CDR3 is built from 16 residues. Germline V gives CDR1 MDHEN, CDR2 SYDVKM. The CDR3 nucleotides are TGTGCCAGCAGTTTTGGGATATGGACAGGCCACTACGAGCAGTACTTC. Protein sequence: CASSFGIWTGHYEQYF.